This entry concerns a single TCR beta chain. As yet, its antigen is unknown. Trimming left V 1 base short and J 3 bases short, with 8 bases between. Germline CDR1 is LGHNA and CDR2 is YSLEER. The CDR3 runs 14 residues. The data originate from a study of T-cell reconstitution after alpha-beta-depleted transplantation in children. Notes on the study in general: T-cell numbers and diversity one year post-transplant derived largely from freshly generated T cells.

Preparation of the TCRbeta library was carried out with unique molecular identifiers. One entry per CDR3 protein results from TCRdb running MiXCR on the PCR reads. In the table there are approximately 800,000 distinct CDR3 sequences, 16% of which are singletons. This chain uses TRBV4-3 with TRBJ2-3; D ambiguous. This receptor was taken from a male patient between 10 and 17 years old who had a stem cell transplant for acute lymphoblastic leukemia, so the T cells may come from the graft donor. The sequencing here drew on PBMCs, mostly from graft donor cells, taken 360 days after TCRalphabeta/CD19-depleted stem cell transplant. The CDR3 sequence: CASSQVGRTDTQYF. For the CDR3, the DNA is TGCGCCAGCAGCCAAGTGGGTAGGACAGATACGCAGTATTTT.